A single T cell receptor (beta chain) is shown here with its context. What it recognizes is unknown. The record originates from a study of shared clonotypes between healthy human individuals. The wider study: Each donor's CD8 memory used one plate, CD8 naive two, each CD4 subset three.

Broader study findings: Some naive CD4 clonotypes, roughly 5%, turned up in common across several donors.

Only in-frame clones appear in the TCRdb table, and some are missing; sequencing was by immunoSEQ multiplex PCR. In the table there are about 380,000 clones, about 96% of which are singletons. Recent vaccinations or acute infections were absent in the healthy HIV-negative adult donors. Everyone who donated was a Caucasian adult who lived in Nashville, Tennessee. With 1 base removed from V and 3 bases from J, the gap between germline ends came to 13 bases. Germline-derived CDR1 and CDR2 are SQVTM and ANQGSEA. The CDR3 spans 14 residues. The clonotype was recovered from a man between 25 and 39 years old in good health. This chain links TRBV29-1 with TRBJ2-7; D is possibly TRBD1 (6 bases). The sequenced sample consisted of memory CD8+ T cells sorted from blood. Described subset: CD45RO+ cells pooled with CCR7-negative TemRA cells. Written as DNA, the CDR3 is TGCAGCGTTGAAGGGGACAAGGGGGACTACGAGCAGTACTTC. Its protein product is CSVEGDKGDYEQYF.